This T cell receptor (beta chain) was identified in a study of shared clonotypes between healthy human individuals. Study results and limitations: Naive subsets usually exceeded memory subsets in estimated richness. Limited genetic and exposure-history diversity came from having few donors.

Clones were read by immunoSEQ multiplex PCR, and TCRdb kept only the in-frame ones, dropping some. The sample includes over a million clones, approximately 96% seen only once; the top ten take over 1%. V gave up 3 bases and J gave up 7 bases, with 20 bases separating them. The CDR3 consists of 15 residues. Germline-derived CDR1 and CDR2 are SGHNT and YYREEE (reference sequence). Regarding this clone: Its target is unknown.

Sequenced material: naive CD4+ T cells sorted from blood. Subset: CD45RA+ positively selected. V and J are TRBV5-4 and TRBJ2-7, with a weak D call TRBD1 (5 bases). This receptor was taken from a man between 25 and 39 years old in good health. The CDR3 bases are TGTGCCAGCAGCTCCCTGGACACCCTTTATCAAGAGCAGTACTTC. Translated: CASSSLDTLYQEQYF. Filled out from reference TRBV5-4 and TRBJ2-7, the complete variable domain reads ETGVTQSPTHLIKTRGQQVTLRCSSQSGHNTVSWYQQALGQGPQFIFQYYREEENGRGNFPPRFSGLQFPNYSSELNVNALELDDSALYLCASSSLDTLYQEQYFGPGTRLTVT.